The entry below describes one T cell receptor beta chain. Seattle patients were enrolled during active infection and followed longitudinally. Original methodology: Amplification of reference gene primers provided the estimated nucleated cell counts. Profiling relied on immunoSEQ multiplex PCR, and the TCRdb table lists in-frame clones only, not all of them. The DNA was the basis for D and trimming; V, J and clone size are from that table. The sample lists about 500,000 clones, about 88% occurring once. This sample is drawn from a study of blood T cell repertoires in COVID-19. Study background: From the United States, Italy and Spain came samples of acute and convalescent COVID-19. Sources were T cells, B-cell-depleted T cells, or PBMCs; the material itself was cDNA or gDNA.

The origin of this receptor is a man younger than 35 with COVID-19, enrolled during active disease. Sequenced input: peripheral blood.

DNA of the CDR3: TGTGCCAGCAGCCAAGTAGCGGGGGGGGCCGACAATGAGCAGTTCTTC. Translating it yields CASSQVAGGADNEQFF. The chain recombines TRBV4-2 with TRBJ2-1, with 11 bases fitting TRBD2. The germline CDR1 and CDR2 sequences are LGHNA and YNFKEQ. Trimming at V came to 1 base and at J to 5 bases, leaving 4 bases not matched to a gene. The CDR3 extends over 16 amino acids.